The 28 T cell receptor beta chains below come from one sample, sequenced in a study of shared clonotypes between healthy human individuals. Sequencing used immunoSEQ multiplex PCR; TCRdb keeps in-frame clones, though not all of them. The table shows about 2.1 million clones, with about 93% occurring only once. Naive CD8 cells were CD45RO-negative, positively selected for CCR7, excluding terminally differentiated effector memory CD45RA+ cells. The sample taken for sequencing was naive CD8+ T cells from PBMCs. The source of these receptors is a man aged 18 to 29 in good health. Some clones in this sample may be carry-over from other donors' samples.

The chain joins TRBV4-1 to TRBJ1-5; the D gene is possibly TRBD1 (5 bases). With 0 bases removed from V and 5 bases from J, the gap between germline ends came to 11 bases. Germline-derived CDR1 and CDR2 are MGHRA and YSYEKL. The CDR3 spans 15 residues. CDR3 sequence reads: CASSQDMQGYQPQHF. In DNA, the CDR3 is TGCGCCAGCAGCCAAGATATGCAGGGCTATCAGCCCCAGCATTTT.

The chain links TRBV2 to TRBJ2-7; D is undetermined. V was shortened by 10 bases and J by 2 bases, with 6 bases between the two germline ends. The CDR3 has 10 residues. Germline loops: CDR1 SNHLY, CDR2 FYNNEI. The chain's CDR3 is CATGPYEQYF. The CDR3 DNA is TGTGCCACCGGGCCCTACGAGCAGTACTTC.

The J gene is TRBJ1-4, the V gene TRBV4-3, with 10 nucleotides matching TRBD1. V lost 4 bases, J lost 2 bases, and 13 bases stayed unmatched. The CDR3 covers 19 residues. Germline V gene sequence: CDR1 LGHNA, CDR2 YSLEER. CDR3 coding DNA: TGCGCCAGCAGCCGACTCACCCGGGACAGGGGATTCACTAATGAAAAACTGTTTTTT. Its protein is CASSRLTRDRGFTNEKLFF.

Points on this clone: Other nucleotide sequences from this sample produce the same CDR3. V usage is TRBV9 and J usage is TRBJ2-2; D gene ambiguous. Germline lookup yields CDR1 SGDLS and CDR2 YYNGEE. Trimming removed 4 bases from V and 4 bases from J, with 8 bases in between. The CDR3 covers 13 residues. The CDR3 nucleotides read TGTGCCAGCAGCCCCCGTGGCACCGGGGAGCTGTTTTTT. Amino acids: CASSPRGTGELFF.

The rearrangement joins TRBV7-2 to TRBJ2-3, with TRBD2 matching over 8 bases. Germline V CDR1 and CDR2: SGHTA, FQGNSA. CDR3 length equals 15 residues. The V segment lost 1 base and the J segment 3 bases; nucleotides outside the gene matches: 3. CDR3 loop: CASSLVASGTDTQYF. The CDR3 DNA follows: TGTGCCAGCAGCTTAGTTGCTAGCGGGACAGATACGCAGTATTTT.

The chain is built from TRBV9 and TRBJ2-7; unclear D gene. From germline, CDR1 is SGDLS and CDR2 YYNGEE. V was cut by 0 bases and J by 1 base, with 14 bases left in between. This CDR3 is 16 amino acids long. Here the CDR3 DNA reads TGTGCCAGCAGCGTAGGCCAAAAGAGTAGATCCTACGAGCAGTACTTC. Protein product: CASSVGQKSRSYEQYF. Full variable domain (rest looked up from reference TRBV9 and TRBJ2-7): DSGVTQTPKHLITATGQRVTLRCSPRSGDLSVYWYQQSLDQGLQFLIQYYNGEERAKGNILERFSAQQFPDLHSELNLSSLELGDSALYFCASSVGQKSRSYEQYFGPGTRLTVT.

This rearrangement joins TRBV27 to TRBJ2-3, with 7 nucleotides matching TRBD1. Germline V CDR1 and CDR2: MNHEY, SMNVEV (reference sequence). V was pared by 3 bases and J by 3 bases, with 12 bases of the junction left unmatched. CDR3 length: 17 amino acids. CDR3 residues: CASSFRDRIFGTDTQYF. The CDR3 DNA reads TGTGCCAGCAGTTTCCGGGACAGAATTTTTGGTACAGATACGCAGTATTTT.

The chain joins TRBV6-1 to TRBJ1-3, with D possibly TRBD1 on 5 matching bases. Deletions cut 2 bases from V and 2 bases from J, with 13 bases between. From germline, CDR1 is MNHNS and CDR2 SASEGT. The CDR3 extends over 16 amino acids. The CDR3 DNA reads TGTGCCAGCAGTGAAAGATCCGGGGGAACTGGAAACACCATATATTTT. As protein: CASSERSGGTGNTIYF.

CDR3 amino acids: CASTRTGDWSYEQYF. The CDR3 nucleotides read TGTGCCAGCACCAGGACAGGGGATTGGTCCTACGAGCAGTACTTC. J is TRBJ2-7 and V is TRBV6-6, with TRBD1 identical over 9 bases. V dropped 7 bases and J dropped 1; count of bases not matched to a gene: 8. CDR1 and CDR2 (germline): MNHNY, SVGAGI (reference sequence). The CDR3 spans 15 residues.

This sequence joins TRBV4-1 and TRBJ1-1; D may be TRBD1 (5 bases). Germline-derived CDR1 and CDR2 are MGHRA and YSYEKL. This CDR3 contains 17 residues. Trimming shortened V by 2 bases and J by 0 bases, and 16 bases separated the two germline ends. The CDR3 DNA sequence: TGCGCCAGCAGCCAACCCACGGGGCCGTTACTGAACACTGAAGCTTTCTTT. Translated: CASSQPTGPLLNTEAFF.

This clone was counted once. The V gene is TRBV28, the J gene TRBJ1-3, with TRBD1 as a possible D gene (5 bases). V was clipped by 1 base and J by 4 bases, with 8 bases between them. The CDR3 runs to 14 residues. Germline CDR1 reads MDHEN; CDR2 reads SYDVKM. In DNA form, the CDR3 reads TGTGCCAGCAGTTTATTGGGGCTAGGAAACACCATATATTTT. This translates into CASSLLGLGNTIYF.

The V call is TRBV27, the J call TRBJ2-5, with D unresolved. Matching the DNA end better, TRBJ2-7 makes the J call doubtful. Germline-derived CDR1 and CDR2 are MNHEY and SMNVEV (reference sequence). The CDR3 spans 14 residues. The CDR3 DNA is TGTGCCAGCAGTCCATGGACGTCTTCCTACGAGCAGTACTTC. Its protein product is CASSPWTSSYEQYF.

V is TRBV28 and J is TRBJ2-1, with 9 bases aligning to TRBD1. Germline V lookup: CDR1 MDHEN, CDR2 SYDVKM. This CDR3 region has 14 residues. Losses at the gene ends were 4 bases for V and 9 bases for J; bases not matched to a gene: 7. CDR3 nucleotides: TGTGCCAGCAGTTCCGGGACAGGGAGGAGTGAGCAGTTCTTC. This sequence encodes CASSSGTGRSEQFF.

The chain links TRBV20-1 to TRBJ1-6, with no clear D. CDR1 DFQATT and CDR2 SNEGSKA come from the germline V gene (reference sequence). Trimming left V 3 bases short and J 17 bases short, with 14 bases between. The CDR3 runs to 11 residues. CDR3 protein: CSASVGPAVHF. In DNA, the CDR3 is TGCAGTGCTAGTGTTGGTCCGGCGGTCCACTTT.

The chain joins TRBV1 to TRBJ2-6; the table's D gene call, TRBD2, was not cross checked with the DNA. TRBV1 is a pseudogene locus. CDR3 length: 16 amino acids. CDR3 DNA: TGCACCAGCAGCCAAGATCATAGCTCTGGGGCCAACGTCCTGACTTTC. Translating gives CTSSQDHSSGANVLTF.

As for this clone: Other DNA sequences in the same sample also yield this CDR3. Here the CDR3 DNA reads TGTGCCAGCAGCTCCGGGACAGTGAACACTGAAGCTTTCTTT. It specifies CASSSGTVNTEAFF. The rearrangement links TRBV7-6 to TRBJ1-1; 7 nucleotides line up with TRBD1. Germline V lookup: CDR1 SGHVS, CDR2 FNYEAQ. V shed 4 bases, J shed 0 bases, and the junction held 2 bases outside the gene matches. There are 14 residues in the CDR3.

The chain has TRBV6-1 and TRBJ1-5; D gene ambiguous. V lost 2 bases and J 3 bases, leaving 11 bases between the germline ends. The CDR3 has 15 residues. From germline, CDR1 is MNHNS and CDR2 SASEGT. CDR3 DNA: TGTGCCAGCAGTGAATACGTCCGGAACAATCAGCCCCAGCATTTT. Translating gives CASSEYVRNNQPQHF.

The chain combines TRBV19 with TRBJ2-7, with TRBD2 matching over 9 bases. Germline CDR1 reads LNHDA; CDR2 reads SQIVND (reference sequence). CDR3 length: 14 amino acids. Trimming cost V 5 bases and J 4 bases; bases outside gene matches: 6. CDR3 DNA: TGTGCCAGTAGTTGGACTAGCGCCAGTTACGAGCAGTACTTC. Translated, it gives CASSWTSASYEQYF.

V usage is TRBV5-5 and J usage is TRBJ2-7, with unresolved D. The ends were cut back, 4 bases at V and 5 bases at J, with 16 bases in the middle. Per the germline V gene, CDR1 is SGHKS and CDR2 is YYEKEE (reference sequence). The CDR3 consists of 14 residues. This CDR3 is CASSIDTLPNEQYF. The CDR3, as DNA: TGTGCCAGCAGCATCGACACCCTTCCTAACGAGCAGTACTTC.

V gene TRBV7-3 combines with J gene TRBJ2-5; tentatively, D is TRBD2 (6 bases). The V gene's germline CDR1 is SGHTA and CDR2 FQGTGA. The length of the CDR3 is 15 residues. V was clipped by 0 bases and J by 4 bases, with 12 bases between them. The CDR3 is CASSLTRGPGETQYF. The CDR3 DNA follows: TGTGCCAGCAGCTTAACGCGGGGCCCGGGAGAGACCCAGTACTTC.

The V call is TRBV4-3, the J call TRBJ1-5, with TRBD1 matching over 7 bases. The CDR3 covers 17 residues. V lost 0 bases, J lost 3 bases, and 8 bases stayed unmatched. The germline CDR1 and CDR2 sequences are LGHNA and YSLEER. The CDR3 region is CASSQDPFTGDNQPQHF. The CDR3 DNA is TGCGCCAGCAGCCAAGACCCCTTTACAGGGGACAATCAGCCCCAGCATTTT.

The chain combines TRBV7-9 with TRBJ2-1, with D tentatively TRBD2 (6 bases). Between the trimmed V and J ends, which lost 0 bases and 2 bases, there was a span of 14 bases. Looked up from germline, CDR1 is SEHNR and CDR2 is FQNEAQ (reference sequence). The CDR3 is 17 amino acids. The CDR3: CASSLAGGSGTYNEQFF. CDR3 bases: TGTGCCAGCAGCTTAGCGGGGGGTAGCGGCACCTACAATGAGCAGTTCTTC.

The rearrangement links TRBV4-2 to TRBJ1-3; possible D gene TRBD1, 5 bases. CDR1 LGHNA and CDR2 YNFKEQ come from the germline V gene. V lost 4 bases, J lost 0 bases, and 13 bases lay in between. The CDR3 length is 16 residues. The CDR3 bases are TGTGCCAGCAGCCCAGACAGAGGCACCTCTGGAAACACCATATATTTT. Encoded protein: CASSPDRGTSGNTIYF.

This chain uses TRBV4-1 with TRBJ2-7, with unresolved D. Germline assignment: CDR1 MGHRA and CDR2 YSYEKL. This CDR3 contains 15 residues. Trimming removed 4 bases from V and 5 bases from J, with 18 bases in between. The CDR3 DNA sequence: TGCGCCAGCAGCCTTTTGGTGGATAGTCAAGACGAGCAGTACTTC. Translated: CASSLLVDSQDEQYF.

A single count supports this clone. The chain uses TRBV4-3 and TRBJ2-1, with a tentative D call TRBD2 (6 bases). The CDR3 totals 14 residues. The V and J ends lost 5 bases and 2 bases respectively, with 10 bases between them. Germline V gives CDR1 LGHNA, CDR2 YSLEER. Here the CDR3 DNA reads TGCGCCAGCAGCGAGAGACTAGCCTACAATGAGCAGTTCTTC. It specifies CASSERLAYNEQFF.

The J gene is TRBJ1-5, the V gene TRBV15; 7 positions match TRBD1. The CDR3 sequence is 15 residues long. V trimming: 0 bases; J trimming: 5 bases; junction bases outside the gene matches: 4. In germline, CDR1 is LNHNV, CDR2 YYDKDF (reference sequence). This CDR3 is CATSRDRGFHQPQHF. The CDR3 DNA reads as TGTGCCACCAGCAGAGACAGGGGGTTCCATCAGCCCCAGCATTTT.

The chain joins TRBV4-3 to TRBJ2-7; 10 nucleotides align to TRBD1. This CDR3 region has 16 residues. V lost 4 bases to trimming and J lost 1 base; unmatched junction nucleotides: 7. CDR1 LGHNA and CDR2 YSLEER come from the germline V gene. CDR3 protein: CASSPGTGDISYEQYF. CDR3 bases: TGCGCCAGCAGCCCAGGGACAGGGGATATTTCCTACGAGCAGTACTTC.

This chain uses TRBV7-2 with TRBJ2-7; D is ambiguous. The CDR3 is made up of 14 amino acids. V gave up 2 bases and J gave up 4 bases, with 12 bases separating them. CDR1 and CDR2 (germline): SGHTA, FQGNSA. CDR3 sequence: CASSLPGRPYEQYF. The CDR3 region has the DNA TGTGCCAGCAGCTTACCCGGTAGGCCATACGAGCAGTACTTC.